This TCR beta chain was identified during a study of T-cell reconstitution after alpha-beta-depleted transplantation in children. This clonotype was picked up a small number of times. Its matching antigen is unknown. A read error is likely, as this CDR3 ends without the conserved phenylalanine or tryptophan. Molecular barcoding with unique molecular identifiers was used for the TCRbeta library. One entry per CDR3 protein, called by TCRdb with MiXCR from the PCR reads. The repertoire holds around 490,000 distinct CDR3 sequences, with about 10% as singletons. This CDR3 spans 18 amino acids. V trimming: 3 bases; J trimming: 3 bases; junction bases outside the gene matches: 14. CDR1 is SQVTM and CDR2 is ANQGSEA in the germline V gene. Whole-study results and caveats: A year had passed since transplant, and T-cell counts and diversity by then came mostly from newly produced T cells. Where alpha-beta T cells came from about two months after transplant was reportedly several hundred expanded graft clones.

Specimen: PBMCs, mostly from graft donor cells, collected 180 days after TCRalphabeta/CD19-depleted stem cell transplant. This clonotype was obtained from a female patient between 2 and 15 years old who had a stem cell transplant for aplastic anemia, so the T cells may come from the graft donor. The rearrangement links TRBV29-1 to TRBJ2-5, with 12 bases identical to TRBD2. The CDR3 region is CSVDGLAGGPGMKETQYL. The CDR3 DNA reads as TGCAGCGTTGACGGGCTAGCGGGAGGGCCCGGGATGAAAGAGACCCAGTACTTG.